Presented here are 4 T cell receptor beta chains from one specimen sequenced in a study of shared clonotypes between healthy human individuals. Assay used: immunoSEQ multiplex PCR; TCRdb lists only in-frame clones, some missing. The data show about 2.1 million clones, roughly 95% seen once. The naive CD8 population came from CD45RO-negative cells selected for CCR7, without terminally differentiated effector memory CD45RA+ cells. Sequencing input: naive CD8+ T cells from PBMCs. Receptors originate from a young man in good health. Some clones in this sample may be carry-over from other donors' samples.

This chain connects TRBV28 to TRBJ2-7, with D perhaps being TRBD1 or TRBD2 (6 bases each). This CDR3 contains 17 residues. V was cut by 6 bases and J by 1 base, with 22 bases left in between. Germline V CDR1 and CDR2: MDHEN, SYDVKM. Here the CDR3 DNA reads TGTGCCAGCAGCTCCAGGTGGGGGGCGCGTCTTTCCTACGAGCAGTACTTC. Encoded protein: CASSSRWGARLSYEQYF.

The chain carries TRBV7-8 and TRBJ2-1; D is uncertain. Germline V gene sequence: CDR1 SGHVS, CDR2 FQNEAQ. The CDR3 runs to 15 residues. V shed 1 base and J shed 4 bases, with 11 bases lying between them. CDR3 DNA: TGTGCCAGCAGCTTAGATGCGCGAGGATACAATGAGCAGTTCTTC. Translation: CASSLDARGYNEQFF.

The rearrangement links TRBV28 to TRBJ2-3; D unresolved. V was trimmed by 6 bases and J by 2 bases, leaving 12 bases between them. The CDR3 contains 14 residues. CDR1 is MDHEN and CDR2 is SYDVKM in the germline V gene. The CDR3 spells CASRSSWATDTQYF. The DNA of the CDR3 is TGTGCCAGCAGGTCCAGTTGGGCCACAGATACGCAGTATTTT.

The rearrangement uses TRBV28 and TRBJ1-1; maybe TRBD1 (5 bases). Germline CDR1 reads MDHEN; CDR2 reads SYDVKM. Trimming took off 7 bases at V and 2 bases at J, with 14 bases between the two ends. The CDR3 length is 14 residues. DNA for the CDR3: TGTGCCAGCAAAACCCCCGGGGGAAACACTGAAGCTTTCTTT. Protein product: CASKTPGGNTEAFF. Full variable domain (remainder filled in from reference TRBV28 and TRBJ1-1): DVKVTQSSRYLVKRTGEKVFLECVQDMDHENMFWYRQDPGLGLRLIYFSYDVKMKEKGDIPEGYSVSREKKERFSLILESASTNQTSMYLCASKTPGGNTEAFFGQGTRLTVV.